This T cell receptor beta chain was found in a study of blood T cell repertoires in COVID-19. Clones were read by immunoSEQ multiplex PCR, and TCRdb kept only the in-frame ones, dropping some. The profile covers around 310,000 clones, with around 90% appearing a single time and under 6% taken by the ten largest. CDR3 size: 13 residues. The germline V gene has CDR1 LNHDA and CDR2 SQIVND (reference sequence). The V and J ends lost 5 bases and 7 bases respectively, with 12 bases between them. The clonotype originates from a man aged 25-40 years who had recovered from COVID-19. This chain uses TRBV19 with TRBJ2-1; D is unclear. The specimen was PBMCs or T cells enriched from blood (not recorded which). The CDR3 DNA is TGTGCCAGTAGTCCGTACCAGGCAAATGAGCAGTTCTTC. It is translated as CASSPYQANEQFF. The whole variable domain, filled in from reference TRBV19 and TRBJ2-1, reads DGGITQSPKYLFRKEGQNVTLSCEQNLNHDAMYWYRQDPGQGLRLIYYSQIVNDFQKGDIAEGYSVSREKKESFPLTVTSAQKNPTAFYLCASSPYQANEQFFGPGTRLTVL.